This TCR beta chain was observed in a study of chemoradiotherapy in HPV16-positive cancers. Germline V lookup: CDR1 SGHVS, CDR2 FNYEAQ. V was clipped by 5 bases and J by 2 bases, with 7 bases between them. The CDR3 runs to 13 residues. Here immunoSEQ multiplex PCR was the method, and the copy in TCRdb shows in-frame clones only, minus some. The sample records approximately 12,000 clones, 90% being singletons. This specimen was acquired from a patient who underwent chemoradiotherapy. The chain uses TRBV7-6 and TRBJ1-5; D not resolved. The origin of this receptor is a human donor with HPV-associated anogenital cancer. This CDR3 is CASSRTGNQPQHF. DNA for the CDR3: TGTGCCAGCAGCAGGACCGGCAATCAGCCCCAGCATTTT.